The 18 T cell receptor beta chains below were found in one sample sequenced in a study of post-analysis software for immune sequencing data. Points from the study as a whole: Compared with controls, patients had more of roughly 5 TRBV segments, including TRBV5-6, TRBV5-1 and TRBV20-1.

Prepared libraries of TCR beta cDNA carried unique molecular identifiers. TCRdb recomputed calls from the PCR reads with MiXCR, one row per CDR3 protein. The sample records about 500,000 distinct CDR3 sequences, less than 45% being singletons. Their recognized antigens are unknown. The sequenced sample was blood. The receptors shown here come from a girl under 18 with multiple sclerosis.

This clonotype is a singleton in its sample. A read error is likely, as this CDR3 ends without the conserved phenylalanine or tryptophan. V usage is TRBV11-2 and J usage is TRBJ2-3, with TRBD2 matching over 7 bases. V lost 1 base to trimming and J lost 2 bases; unmatched junction nucleotides: 9. The CDR3 is 17 residues long. Germline assignment: CDR1 SGHAT and CDR2 FQNNGV. The DNA of the CDR3 is TGTGCCAGCAGCTTAGGCACGGGAGGAACCCACACAGATACGCAGTATTGT. Translated, it gives CASSLGTGGTHTDTQYC.

The chain has TRBV27 and TRBJ2-7, with D possibly TRBD1 on 6 matching bases. V was pared by 5 bases and J by 3 bases, with 11 bases between. Looked up from germline, CDR1 is MNHEY and CDR2 is SMNVEV (reference sequence). The CDR3 covers 13 residues. CDR3: CASSEIQGYEQYF. In DNA form, the CDR3 reads TGTGCCAGCAGTGAGATACAGGGCTACGAGCAGTACTTC.

This rearrangement joins TRBV20-1 to TRBJ2-3; perhaps TRBD2 as D (6 bases). Germline V lookup: CDR1 DFQATT, CDR2 SNEGSKA (reference sequence). The CDR3 totals 12 residues. Trimming removed 4 bases at V and 4 bases at J, with 9 bases between. Here the CDR3 reads CSAKTGADTQYF. The CDR3, as DNA: TGCAGTGCTAAAACGGGGGCAGATACGCAGTATTTT.

In the case of this clonotype: A much larger clone is a single base away; this may be a read error. The gene calls are TRBV29-1 and TRBJ2-5, with TRBD1 matching over 8 bases. The J segment lost 11 bases and the V segment lost 3 bases, leaving 8 bases of the junction unmatched. Germline values: CDR1 SQVTM, CDR2 ANQGSEA. The CDR3 spans 12 residues. The CDR3 coding sequence is TGCAGCGTTGACGGGGACAGGTATGGGCAGTACTTC. Its translation: CSVDGDRYGQYF. The full variable domain, rest sourced from reference TRBV29-1 and TRBJ2-5, is SAVISQKPSRDICQRGTSLTIQCQVDSQVTMMFWYRQQPGQSLTLIATANQGSEATYESGFVIDKFPISRPNLTFSTLTVSNMSPEDSSIYLCSVDGDRYGQYFGPGTRLLVL.

This chain connects TRBV29-1 to TRBJ1-1; 8 positions agree with TRBD1. V lost 5 bases, J lost 11 bases, and 10 bases stayed unmatched. Germline-derived CDR1 and CDR2 are SQVTM and ANQGSEA. The CDR3 extends over 12 amino acids. The DNA of the CDR3 is TGCAGCGTTCGACCCCCGGACAGGGCGGCTTTCTTT. Protein sequence: CSVRPPDRAAFF.

The genes are TRBV12-3 or TRBV12-4 and TRBJ2-1; possible D gene TRBD2, 5 bases. CDR3 length: 16 amino acids. V was shortened by 3 bases and J by 8 bases, with 20 bases between the two germline ends. CDR3 in DNA: TGTGCCAGCAGTTTGCCCGAGGGCCTTTCTCGGGATGAGCAGTTCTTC. It yields the protein CASSLPEGLSRDEQFF.

The CDR3 DNA reads TGCGCTGCAGGGACTAGCGGGAGAGCAGATACGCAGTATTTT. Translation: CAAGTSGRADTQYF. This chain uses TRBV20-1 with TRBJ2-3; 14 nucleotides match TRBD2. The CDR3 has 14 residues. Germline CDR1 is DFQATT and CDR2 is SNEGSKA (reference sequence).

Concerning this clonotype: At one end, the junction sequence differs from germline, possibly due to a read error. The genes are TRBV29-1 and TRBJ2-7, with D possibly matching TRBD1 (6 bases). The CDR3 consists of 14 residues. Germline CDR1 is SQVTM and CDR2 is ANQGSEA. CDR3 in amino acids: CSVGQRRGSYERYF. In DNA, the CDR3 is TGCAGCGTAGGACAGCGACGCGGCTCCTACGAGCGGTACTTC.

The rearrangement links TRBV12-3 or TRBV12-4 to TRBJ2-7; 9 bases align to TRBD1. The CDR3 sequence is 16 residues long. The ends lost 6 bases at V and 1 base at J; junction bases unmatched: 10. The CDR3 coding sequence is TGTGCCAGCAGCTTGGGGGACAGGGCAGGTTCCTACGAGCAGTACTTC. Translated, it gives CASSLGDRAGSYEQYF.

This clonotype was seen at least ten times. The chain is built from TRBV29-1 and TRBJ2-5; possibly TRBD1 for D (6 bases). This CDR3 contains 13 residues. Germline V gives CDR1 SQVTM, CDR2 ANQGSEA. Trimming pared 2 bases from V and 0 bases from J, leaving 7 bases between. The CDR3: CSVERTDQETQYF. The CDR3 bases are TGCAGCGTTGAACGGACAGACCAAGAGACCCAGTACTTC.

This clonotype was seen just once. The junction differs from germline at one of its ends, possibly a read error. CDR3 DNA sequence: TGTGCCAGCAGCCCAGGGGGCGCGGGGTCACCCCCCCACTTT. Its protein is CASSPGGAGSPPHF. V usage is TRBV12-3 or TRBV12-4 and J usage is TRBJ1-6; 8 bases align to TRBD1. The CDR3 has 14 amino acids.

This chain connects TRBV5-1 to TRBJ2-6; D not resolved. V gave up 0 bases and J gave up 4 bases, with 5 bases separating them. Germline V gene sequence: CDR1 SGHRS, CDR2 YFSETQ. This CDR3 has 14 residues. The CDR3 nucleotides read TGCGCCAGCAGCTTGGAAGGGGGGGCCAACGTCCTGACTTTC. It encodes CASSLEGGANVLTF. Full variable domain (missing parts from reference TRBV5-1 and TRBJ2-6): KAGVTQTPRYLIKTRGQQVTLSCSPISGHRSVSWYQQTPGQGLQFLFEYFSETQRNKGNFPGRFSGRQFSNSRSEMNVSTLELGDSALYLCASSLEGGANVLTFGAGSRLTVL.

This chain connects TRBV5-5 to TRBJ1-1, with D possibly matching TRBD1 (6 bases). The germline CDR1 and CDR2 sequences are SGHKS and YYEKEE (reference sequence). This CDR3 comprises 14 residues. Trimming stripped 1 base from V and 1 base from J, with 8 bases between. CDR3 protein: CASSLRGANTEAFF. For the CDR3, the DNA is TGTGCCAGCAGCTTGAGGGGGGCGAACACTGAAGCTTTCTTT.

This chain connects TRBV7-9 to TRBJ2-7; TRBD1 is a possible D gene (5 bases). The V gene's germline CDR1 is SEHNR and CDR2 FQNEAQ (reference sequence). Trimming removed 0 bases at V and 0 bases at J, with 15 bases between. This CDR3 region has 17 residues. CDR3 nucleotide sequence: TGTGCCAGCAGCTTAGCTGTCAGGGATGGTCCCTCCTACGAGCAGTACTTC. Translation gives CASSLAVRDGPSYEQYF. The whole variable domain, remainder taken from reference TRBV7-9 and TRBJ2-7, is DTGVSQNPRHKITKRGQNVTFRCDPISEHNRLYWYRQTLGQGPEFLTYFQNEAQLEKSRLLSDRFSAERPKGSFSTLEIQRTEQGDSAMYLCASSLAVRDGPSYEQYFGPGTRLTVT.

The rearrangement uses TRBV5-1 and TRBJ2-3; 9 bases map to TRBD2. The CDR3 totals 18 residues. Germline-derived CDR1 and CDR2 are SGHRS and YFSETQ. Trimming took 3 bases from V and 4 from J; bases not matched to a gene: 15. The CDR3 DNA reads TGCGCCAGCAGCTCCGGCCCCGGTCTAGCGGGAAGCGCAGATACGCAGTATTTT. Translation: CASSSGPGLAGSADTQYF.

V and J are TRBV7-2 and TRBJ2-5; TRBD1 agrees at 8 bases. J gave up 5 bases and V 6 bases, and 5 bases lay outside the gene matches. This CDR3 has 13 amino acids. Germline-derived CDR1 and CDR2 are SGHTA and FQGNSA. The CDR3 loop is CASSYQGAETQYF. CDR3 bases: TGTGCCAGCAGTTATCAGGGGGCGGAGACCCAGTACTTC.

The V gene is TRBV29-1, the J gene TRBJ2-4; D is uncertain. The V gene lost 8 bases and the J gene lost 13 bases, with 12 bases spanning the gap. CDR3 length: 9 amino acids. Germline values: CDR1 SQVTM, CDR2 ANQGSEA. CDR3: CSPMGGQYF. Here the CDR3 DNA reads TGCAGCCCCATGGGTGGGCAGTACTTC.

This clonotype was seen a few times. CDR3: CASSWIRTSGGGYEQYF. The CDR3, as DNA: TGCGCCAGCAGCTGGATAAGGACTAGCGGCGGGGGGTACGAGCAGTACTTC. This sequence joins TRBV5-1 and TRBJ2-5; 10 nucleotides agree with TRBD2. The J call is in doubt because the DNA end fits TRBJ2-7 better. CDR3 length equals 17 residues. Germline values: CDR1 SGHRS, CDR2 YFSETQ.